One and the same sample provided the 24 T cell receptor beta chains below, sequenced in a study of T cells after yellow fever vaccination. Each CDR3 protein gets one entry after TCRdb re-called the 5' RACE reads with MiXCR. The table records 610,000 or so distinct CDR3 sequences, about 12% of them present only once. The sequences come from PBMCs, collected on the day of the yellow fever booster vaccination. The source is a man aged 25 to 40 who received the YFV17D yellow fever vaccine.

This clonotype was seen a few times. The chain is built from TRBV5-5 and TRBJ2-5; 9 bases fit TRBD1. The length of the CDR3 is 14 residues. Per germline, CDR1 SGHKS and CDR2 YYEKEE (reference sequence). The V and J ends lost 2 bases and 4 bases, in that order; junction bases with no gene match: 3. The CDR3 spells CASSFDRGRETQYF. CDR3 nucleotides: TGTGCCAGCAGCTTTGACAGGGGGAGAGAGACCCAGTACTTC.

This clonotype appeared a few times. The V call is TRBV7-8, the J call TRBJ1-5; D is unresolved. Germline loops: CDR1 SGHVS, CDR2 FQNEAQ. CDR3 length: 17 residues. V was shortened by 3 bases and J by 2 bases, with 17 bases between the two germline ends. The CDR3 reads CASSFGRVIHGNQPQHF. The CDR3 DNA reads as TGTGCCAGCAGCTTCGGAAGGGTGATACATGGCAATCAGCCCCAGCATTTT.

This clonotype came up once. The V call is TRBV12-3 or TRBV12-4, the J call TRBJ2-3; TRBD1 aligns across 9 bases. The CDR3 runs to 15 residues. V lost 10 bases, J lost 3 bases, and 11 bases stayed unmatched. The CDR3 nucleotides are TGTGCCAACACCGCCGGGACAGGGTCAACAGATACGCAGTATTTT. As protein: CANTAGTGSTDTQYF.

The DNA of the CDR3 is TGCAGCGTTTTCCCGGGCTACAATGAGCAGTTCTTC. Translating it yields CSVFPGYNEQFF. V gene TRBV29-1 combines with J gene TRBJ2-1; D remains ambiguous. Between the trimmed V and J ends, which lost 5 bases and 3 bases, there was a span of 8 bases. The CDR3 sequence is 12 residues long. Germline CDR1 reads SQVTM; CDR2 reads ANQGSEA.

The chain couples TRBV20-1 to TRBJ2-7; TRBD2 matches at 9 bases. From germline, CDR1 is DFQATT and CDR2 SNEGSKA (reference sequence). This CDR3 has 14 residues. The junction had 8 bases not matched to a gene; V was cut back by 6 bases and J by 2 bases. CDR3 sequence reads: CSAYTLAGTYEQYF. The CDR3 DNA sequence: TGCAGTGCCTACACCCTAGCGGGGACCTACGAGCAGTACTTC.

There are many counts of this clonotype. The V and J genes are TRBV15 and TRBJ2-5; no clear D gene. CDR1 LNHNV and CDR2 YYDKDF come from the germline V gene (reference sequence). The CDR3 loop spans 14 amino acids. The V end lost 2 bases, the J end lost 7 bases, and 14 bases lay between the germline ends. DNA for the CDR3: TGTGCCACCAGCAGAAAATCCCGACCACCGACCCAGTACTTC. Protein sequence: CATSRKSRPPTQYF.

This clonotype was seen only a few times. The chain couples TRBV7-2 to TRBJ2-7; 9 bases map to TRBD2. The CDR3 length is 14 residues. The trim removed 2 bases at V and 7 bases at J, leaving 6 bases unmatched. Germline V gives CDR1 SGHTA, CDR2 FQGNSA. The CDR3 here is CASSLWQRGDEQYF. Written as DNA, the CDR3 is TGTGCCAGCAGCTTATGGCAGCGGGGGGATGAGCAGTACTTC. Together with reference TRBV7-2 and TRBJ2-7, the CDR3 gives the full variable domain: GAGVSQSPSNKVTEKGKDVELRCDPISGHTALYWYRQSLGQGLEFLIYFQGNSAPDKSGLPSDRFSAERTGGSVSTLTIQRTQQEDSAVYLCASSLWQRGDEQYFGPGTRLTVT.

V usage is TRBV12-3 or TRBV12-4 and J usage is TRBJ2-2; D is unresolved. With 6 bases removed from V and 1 base from J, the gap between germline ends came to 9 bases. The CDR3 runs to 14 residues. The CDR3 nucleotides read TGTGCCAGCAGCTCAACAGAGAACACCGGGGAGCTGTTTTTT. Protein product: CASSSTENTGELFF.

This clonotype came up a few times. V is TRBV5-1 and J is TRBJ2-2; no definite D call. The germline V and J ends were trimmed by 6 bases and 6 bases, with 9 bases remaining between them. The CDR3 spans 12 residues. Germline V gene sequence: CDR1 SGHRS, CDR2 YFSETQ. The CDR3 sequence: CASTAFSGELFF. In DNA, the CDR3 is TGCGCCAGCACGGCGTTTTCCGGGGAGCTGTTTTTT.

This clonotype was counted at least ten times. The rearrangement links TRBV28 to TRBJ2-1, with D perhaps TRBD1 (6 bases). This CDR3 comprises 15 residues. The V gene lost 6 bases and the J gene lost 6 bases, with 18 bases spanning the gap. Germline V CDR1 and CDR2: MDHEN, SYDVKM. The CDR3 DNA sequence: TGTGCCAGCAGAACCGGGTCAGGGGTCGGCAATGAGCAGTTCTTC. Amino acid sequence: CASRTGSGVGNEQFF.

This clonotype was counted ten times or more. CDR3 residues: CASSPLAAPYNEQFF. In DNA form, the CDR3 reads TGTGCCAGCAGCCCCCTGGCGGCCCCCTACAATGAGCAGTTCTTC. The chain couples TRBV12-3 or TRBV12-4 to TRBJ2-1; D is undetermined. V lost 6 bases, J lost 2 bases, and 14 bases lay in between. The CDR3 contains 15 residues.

This clonotype was observed a handful of times. V gene TRBV27 combines with J gene TRBJ2-5; D gene ambiguous. The ends were cut back, 8 bases at V and 5 bases at J, with 18 bases in the middle. The CDR3 covers 14 residues. The germline V gene encodes CDR1 MNHEY and CDR2 SMNVEV (reference sequence). The CDR3 DNA sequence: TGTGCCAGCTCTCCCCTAGGGCCACGGGAGACCCAGTACTTC. Translation: CASSPLGPRETQYF.

The rearrangement joins TRBV29-1 to TRBJ2-7; 9 bases are shared with TRBD1. V trimming: 6 bases; J trimming: 4 bases; junction bases outside the gene matches: 7. Germline values: CDR1 SQVTM, CDR2 ANQGSEA. The CDR3 spans 13 residues. CDR3 region: CSVDPGQGYEQYF. Here the CDR3 DNA reads TGCAGCGTGGATCCGGGACAGGGTTACGAGCAGTACTTC.

This clonotype was detected a few times. This rearrangement joins TRBV4-3 to TRBJ2-5, with D perhaps TRBD2 (5 bases). The germline CDR1 and CDR2 sequences are LGHNA and YSLEER. V dropped 4 bases and J dropped 4 bases, with 16 bases sitting between them. CDR3 length equals 15 residues. CDR3 loop: CASSPGTGLSETQYF. In nucleotides, the CDR3 is TGCGCCAGCAGCCCTGGCACTGGACTTTCAGAGACCCAGTACTTC.

The chain combines TRBV12-3 or TRBV12-4 with TRBJ2-3, with D perhaps being TRBD1 or TRBD2 (6 bases each). V lost 4 bases to trimming and J lost 2 bases, with 13 bases between them. The CDR3 extends over 15 amino acids. The CDR3 bases are TGTGCCAGCAGTTCCGGTTCGGGGGCCACAGATACGCAGTATTTT. The encoded protein is CASSSGSGATDTQYF.

This clonotype showed up just a few times. This rearrangement joins TRBV5-1 to TRBJ2-3, with 8 positions matching TRBD1. CDR3 length equals 15 residues. The germline V gene has CDR1 SGHRS and CDR2 YFSETQ. J gave up 1 base and V 4 bases, and 5 bases lay outside the gene matches. CDR3 coding DNA: TGCGCCAGCAGCCCCCGGACAGGGCGCACAGATACGCAGTATTTT. Residues: CASSPRTGRTDTQYF.

This clonotype was seen only a few times. The rearrangement joins TRBV29-1 to TRBJ2-7; TRBD2 agrees at 8 bases. V shed 6 bases and J 4 bases; nucleotides not matched to a gene: 5. Germline CDR1 is SQVTM and CDR2 is ANQGSEA. CDR3 length: 12 amino acids. For the CDR3, the DNA is TGCAGCGTCAGCGGGAGTTCTTACGAGCAGTACTTC. Its translation is CSVSGSSYEQYF.

This clonotype was counted a few times. This chain connects TRBV19 to TRBJ2-1, with D unresolved. The ends were cut back, 6 bases at V and 6 bases at J, with 21 bases in the middle. Germline lookup yields CDR1 LNHDA and CDR2 SQIVND (reference sequence). There are 16 residues in the CDR3. The CDR3 reads CASRNTRHGSFNEQFF. As DNA, the CDR3 is TGTGCCAGTAGAAACACCCGTCATGGGTCGTTCAATGAGCAGTTCTTC.

The CDR3 protein is CASSQGGWELFF. The CDR3 nucleotides are TGCGCCAGCAGCCAAGGGGGCTGGGAGCTGTTTTTT. The chain carries TRBV5-1 and TRBJ2-2; 7 nucleotides match TRBD1. This CDR3 region has 12 residues. The germline V gene has CDR1 SGHRS and CDR2 YFSETQ. V dropped 4 bases and J dropped 9; count of bases not matched to a gene: 3.

The chain combines TRBV3-1 with TRBJ2-7, with D perhaps being TRBD1 or TRBD2 (5 bases each). The CDR3 loop spans 15 amino acids. V shed 1 base and J shed 3 bases, with 13 bases lying between them. CDR1 is LGHDT, CDR2 YNNKEL, per germline (reference sequence). This CDR3 is CASSQAGDRSYEQYF. CDR3 bases: TGTGCCAGCAGCCAAGCCGGGGACCGAAGCTACGAGCAGTACTTC.

The chain carries TRBV4-3 and TRBJ2-3; 7 bases map to TRBD2. After removal of 1 base from V and 5 bases from J, the junction contained 6 bases not matched to a gene. CDR3 length: 15 amino acids. Germline lookup yields CDR1 LGHNA and CDR2 YSLEER. The CDR3 loop is CASSQGGRTGDTQYF. In DNA, the CDR3 is TGCGCCAGCAGCCAAGGCGGGAGAACGGGAGATACGCAGTATTTT.

J is TRBJ1-1 and V is TRBV5-6; 7 nucleotides align to TRBD1. Germline values: CDR1 SGHDT, CDR2 YYEEEE. This CDR3 comprises 15 residues. The V and J ends lost 3 bases and 3 bases, in that order; junction bases with no gene match: 8. CDR3 sequence (DNA): TGTGCCAGCAGCTACCCTGACAGGGATGACACTGAAGCTTTCTTT. Amino acids: CASSYPDRDDTEAFF.

Ten or more counts support this clonotype. The V gene is TRBV5-1, the J gene TRBJ1-1, with a possible D match to TRBD1 (6 bases). The CDR3 covers 13 residues. Trimming removed 5 bases from V and 8 bases from J, with 16 bases in between. The germline gives CDR1 SGHRS, CDR2 YFSETQ. CDR3 loop: CASSPERGAEAFF. The CDR3 DNA sequence: TGCGCCAGCAGTCCCGAACGGGGGGCGGAAGCTTTCTTT.

The V call is TRBV4-1, the J call TRBJ2-1, with D maybe TRBD2 (6 bases). CDR1 and CDR2 (germline): MGHRA, YSYEKL. This CDR3 comprises 18 residues. Trimming took off 1 base at V and 1 base at J, with 17 bases between the two ends. The CDR3 region is CASSQVPLVRGSYNEQFF. CDR3 nucleotide sequence: TGCGCCAGCAGCCAAGTACCCCTTGTCCGGGGGTCCTACAATGAGCAGTTCTTC.